Following are 30 T cell receptor beta chains from one sample sequenced in a study of T cells after somatic rescue of genetic block (dated by TCRdb to 2020 to 2022). Receptor amplification or capture employed the immunoSEQ multiplex PCR assay. Sourced from immuneACCESS, this table was stored by TCRdb with only in-frame sequences that have V and J called. A share of the clones is absent; for the studies checked, an unresolved V gene accounts for under half, and the remainder has no known explanation. This sample has 95,000 to 120,000 clones in its table, and around nine tenths of those were observed once. The ten largest clones take up 1.4% of the sample. The sample consisted of peripheral blood mononuclear cells (PBMCs). The receptors originated from a young woman.

V usage is TRBV5-8 and J usage is TRBJ1-6; 10 bases map to TRBD1. CDR3 length: 15 residues. CDR1 is SGHTS, CDR2 YDEGEE, per germline. The J segment lost 8 bases and the V segment lost 4 bases, leaving 6 bases of the junction unmatched. CDR3 nucleotide sequence: TGTGCCAGCAGCGCACGCGGACAGGGGGATTCACCCCTCCACTTT. Amino acid sequence: CASSARGQGDSPLHF.

V and J are TRBV15 and TRBJ2-2; D is perhaps TRBD1 (6 bases). The CDR3 covers 15 residues. The V gene's germline CDR1 is LNHNV and CDR2 YYDKDF (reference sequence). Between the trimmed V and J ends, which lost 5 bases and 0 bases, there was a span of 10 bases. The CDR3 bases are TGTGCCACCAGCCAAGGGGGTCCGAACACCGGGGAGCTGTTTTTT. It yields the protein CATSQGGPNTGELFF. The full variable domain, with the rest looked up from reference TRBV15 and TRBJ2-2, is DAMVIQNPRYQVTQFGKPVTLSCSQTLNHNVMYWYQQKSSQAPKLLFHYYDKDFNNEADTPDNFQSRRPNTSFCFLDIRSPGLGDTAMYLCATSQGGPNTGELFFGEGSRLTVL.

This clone was recorded once. This chain uses TRBV7-9 with TRBJ1-3; TRBD1 matches at 7 bases. Germline V gives CDR1 SEHNR, CDR2 FQNEAQ (reference sequence). The J segment lost 0 bases and the V segment lost 1 base, leaving 6 bases of the junction unmatched. The CDR3 sequence is 17 residues long. In nucleotides, the CDR3 is TGTGCCAGCAGCTTAGGACAGGGTTCCTTCTCTGGAAACACCATATATTTT. Amino acid sequence: CASSLGQGSFSGNTIYF.

This chain joins TRBV6-1 and TRBJ1-1; 9 bases map to TRBD1. The CDR3 has 14 amino acids. The J segment lost 9 bases and the V segment lost 5 bases, leaving 10 bases of the junction unmatched. Looked up from germline, CDR1 is MNHNS and CDR2 is SASEGT. CDR3 nucleotides: TGTGCCAGCAGTCTAACAGGGGGCGCTAACCAAGCTTTCTTT. Encoded protein: CASSLTGGANQAFF.

This chain links TRBV4-3 with TRBJ2-1; TRBD1 agrees at 9 bases. V was clipped by 0 bases and J by 2 bases; unmatched bases: 2. The CDR3 loop spans 16 amino acids. The germline V gene has CDR1 LGHNA and CDR2 YSLEER. Written as DNA, the CDR3 is TGCGCCAGCAGCCAAGAAGGGACAGGGCCCTACAATGAGCAGTTCTTC. Translating gives CASSQEGTGPYNEQFF.

The rearrangement uses TRBV27 and TRBJ1-2; possibly TRBD1 for D (5 bases). V lost 5 bases and J lost 5, with 12 bases in between. The CDR3 is 13 residues long. Germline V gene data show CDR1 as MNHEY and CDR2 as SMNVEV (reference sequence). The CDR3 spells CASSTGTKYGYTF. The CDR3 DNA is TGTGCCAGCAGTACCGGGACGAAATATGGCTACACCTTC.

The gene calls are TRBV9 and TRBJ2-1; no clear D gene. Trimming removed 4 bases at V and 5 bases at J, with 7 bases between. The V gene's germline CDR1 is SGDLS and CDR2 YYNGEE. The CDR3 has 12 residues. The CDR3 DNA reads TGTGCCAGCAGCCCCCAGGACAATGAGCAGTTCTTC. Translating it yields CASSPQDNEQFF.

This clone was detected once. The V gene is TRBV28, the J gene TRBJ1-2, with no clear D. V gave up 2 bases and J gave up 5 bases, with 12 bases separating them. The germline V gene encodes CDR1 MDHEN and CDR2 SYDVKM. The CDR3 spans 14 residues. In DNA, the CDR3 is TGTGCCAGCAGTTTAAGGGTCATCTGGTATGGCTACACCTTC. It translates to CASSLRVIWYGYTF.

The chain employs TRBV9 and TRBJ1-1; D not resolved. This CDR3 region has 15 residues. V was cut by 2 bases and J by 1 base, with 12 bases left in between. Per germline, CDR1 SGDLS and CDR2 YYNGEE. This CDR3 is CASSVTQDPNTEAFF. The CDR3 DNA reads as TGTGCCAGCAGCGTTACCCAGGATCCGAACACTGAAGCTTTCTTT. Full variable domain (outside the CDR3, taken from reference TRBV9 and TRBJ1-1): DSGVTQTPKHLITATGQRVTLRCSPRSGDLSVYWYQQSLDQGLQFLIQYYNGEERAKGNILERFSAQQFPDLHSELNLSSLELGDSALYFCASSVTQDPNTEAFFGQGTRLTVV.

The chain links TRBV4-1 to TRBJ2-1; D not resolved. Germline loops: CDR1 MGHRA, CDR2 YSYEKL. V shed 0 bases and J shed 1 base, with 7 bases lying between them. The CDR3 covers 15 residues. The CDR3 DNA follows: TGCGCCAGCAGCCAAGAGTACCAGTCCTACAATGAGCAGTTCTTC. Amino acids: CASSQEYQSYNEQFF.

The CDR3 nucleotides are TGTGCCAGCAGCCCTAGGGGAGGGGGCCGGGGCTACACCTTC. It specifies CASSPRGGGRGYTF. The rearrangement joins TRBV9 to TRBJ1-2, with 7 bases lining up with TRBD1. V lost 4 bases, J lost 8 bases, and 11 bases stayed unmatched. The CDR3 spans 14 residues. Germline V gives CDR1 SGDLS, CDR2 YYNGEE.

V usage is TRBV29-1 and J usage is TRBJ1-1; 7 bases match TRBD1. V shed 0 bases, J shed 3 bases, and the junction held 4 bases outside the gene matches. CDR3 length: 14 residues. Per germline, CDR1 SQVTM and CDR2 ANQGSEA. The CDR3 nucleotides are TGCAGCGTTGAAGATCGGCAGGGGGACACTGAAGCTTTCTTT. Protein sequence: CSVEDRQGDTEAFF.

The rearrangement uses TRBV4-2 and TRBJ2-7; 9 bases are a match to TRBD2. The J segment lost 1 base and the V segment lost 4 bases, leaving 5 bases of the junction unmatched. CDR3 length: 15 residues. Germline CDR1 and CDR2: LGHNA and YNFKEQ. CDR3 nucleotides: TGTGCCAGCAGCCTCCGACTAGCGGAGTCCTACGAGCAGTACTTC. Translation: CASSLRLAESYEQYF.

The chain recombines TRBV2 with TRBJ1-6; D not resolved. Germline loops: CDR1 SNHLY, CDR2 FYNNEI. This CDR3 is built from 16 residues. Between the trimmed V and J ends, which lost 1 base and 2 bases, there was a span of 9 bases. The CDR3 reads CASSEGRTAYNSPLHF. The CDR3 nucleotides are TGTGCCAGCAGTGAAGGGAGGACTGCCTATAATTCACCCCTCCACTTT.

The CDR3 DNA follows: TGTGCCACCGGGGGGGGCAAAGAGACCCAGTACTTC. The encoded protein is CATGGGKETQYF. V usage is TRBV7-9 and J usage is TRBJ2-5; 8 bases are a match to TRBD2. CDR1 SEHNR and CDR2 FQNEAQ come from the germline V gene (reference sequence). After removal of 10 bases from V and 3 bases from J, the junction contained 4 bases not matched to a gene. This CDR3 region has 12 residues.

CDR3 protein: CASSFGDRGINQPQHF. The DNA for the CDR3 is TGTGCCAGCAGCTTCGGGGACAGGGGTATCAATCAGCCCCAGCATTTT. The chain couples TRBV7-4 to TRBJ1-5; 10 nucleotides align to TRBD1. The V and J ends lost 3 bases and 3 bases, in that order; junction bases with no gene match: 5. There are 16 residues in the CDR3. Germline loops: CDR1 SGHVT, CDR2 SQSDAQ. The full variable domain, rest sourced from reference TRBV7-4 and TRBJ1-5, is GAGVSQSPRYKVAKRGRDVALRCDSISGHVTLYWYRQTLGQGSEVLTYSQSDAQRDKSGRPSGRFSAERPERSVSTLKIQRTEQGDSAVYLCASSFGDRGINQPQHFGDGTRLSIL.

The chain employs TRBV10-1 and TRBJ1-4; D is perhaps TRBD1 (6 bases). V shed 0 bases and J shed 6 bases, with 11 bases lying between them. The CDR3 has 15 amino acids. From germline, CDR1 is WNHNN and CDR2 SYGVQD (reference sequence). The CDR3 sequence: CASSESGEGDEKLFF. CDR3 nucleotides: TGCGCCAGCAGTGAGTCGGGGGAGGGGGATGAAAAACTGTTTTTT.

The chain couples TRBV6-6 to TRBJ1-5; TRBD1 might be the D (6 bases). The V end lost 5 bases, the J end lost 4 bases, and 12 bases lay between the germline ends. The germline V gene has CDR1 MNHNY and CDR2 SVGAGI (reference sequence). This CDR3 region has 14 residues. The CDR3 DNA follows: TGTGCCAGCAGTCCAGGGGTGGGGAATCAGCCCCAGCATTTT. As protein: CASSPGVGNQPQHF.

This CDR3 reads CASRGGGTDTQYF. In DNA, the CDR3 is TGTGCCAGTAGAGGGGGTGGGACAGATACGCAGTATTTT. The chain employs TRBV19 and TRBJ2-3; weak D call: TRBD1 (6 bases). The V gene lost 6 bases and the J gene lost 3 bases, with 10 bases spanning the gap. Germline V gene lookup returns CDR1 LNHDA and CDR2 SQIVND (reference sequence). This CDR3 spans 13 amino acids.

The chain combines TRBV5-4 with TRBJ2-3; TRBD1 matches 10 bases. This CDR3 has 17 amino acids. V was clipped by 0 bases and J by 2 bases; unmatched bases: 6. CDR1 SGHNT and CDR2 YYREEE come from the germline V gene (reference sequence). The CDR3: CASSLGGGQGITDTQYF. The DNA for the CDR3 is TGTGCCAGCAGCTTGGGTGGGGGACAGGGGATCACAGATACGCAGTATTTT.

The J gene is TRBJ2-7, the V gene TRBV7-8; no definite D call. Germline CDR1 reads SGHVS; CDR2 reads FQNEAQ. Trimming took 2 bases from V and 1 from J, leaving 6 bases between them. The length of the CDR3 is 13 residues. Here the CDR3 reads CASSLYQSYEQYF. In DNA, the CDR3 is TGTGCCAGCAGCTTATATCAGTCCTACGAGCAGTACTTC.

This clone was found once. The rearrangement links TRBV15 to TRBJ2-3; 9 bases line up with TRBD2. Trimming took 2 bases from V and 0 from J; bases not matched to a gene: 6. The CDR3 has 17 amino acids. CDR1 and CDR2 (germline): LNHNV, YYDKDF (reference sequence). The CDR3 sequence is CATSRPTSGSSTDTQYF. CDR3 bases: TGTGCCACCAGCAGACCCACTAGCGGGTCTAGCACAGATACGCAGTATTTT.

The chain carries TRBV4-3 and TRBJ2-3; TRBD2 aligns across 7 bases. In germline, CDR1 is LGHNA, CDR2 YSLEER. J lost 2 bases, V lost 0 bases, and 11 bases had no gene match. This CDR3 spans 18 amino acids. The CDR3 nucleotides are TGCGCCAGCAGCCAAGAAGTCGGGGCGGGGGTTTTCACAGATACGCAGTATTTT. This sequence encodes CASSQEVGAGVFTDTQYF.

The J gene is TRBJ2-7, the V gene TRBV7-2, with TRBD2 matching 11 bases. V trimming: 4 bases; J trimming: 5 bases; junction bases outside the gene matches: 4. The germline V gene has CDR1 SGHTA and CDR2 FQGNSA. The CDR3 is made up of 14 amino acids. The CDR3 DNA sequence: TGTGCCAGCAGCTCGGTAGCGGGGGGGAACGAGCAGTACTTC. Protein product: CASSSVAGGNEQYF.

The chain recombines TRBV7-2 with TRBJ1-3; D possibly corresponds to TRBD1 (5 bases). CDR1 SGHTA and CDR2 FQGNSA come from the germline V gene. The CDR3 loop spans 16 amino acids. Trimming shortened V by 5 bases and J by 3 bases, and 17 bases separated the two germline ends. The CDR3 nucleotides read TGTGCCAGCAGCCCTAGTGGGGGGAATCTTGGAAACACCATATATTTT. Protein: CASSPSGGNLGNTIYF.

V gene TRBV5-6 combines with J gene TRBJ1-6; a weak D match, TRBD1 (5 bases). The CDR3 extends over 17 amino acids. Germline V gives CDR1 SGHDT, CDR2 YYEEEE. Trimming left V 1 base short and J 4 bases short, with 15 bases between. CDR3 protein: CASSLSRAPNYNSPLHF. For the CDR3, the DNA is TGTGCCAGCAGCTTGTCCAGGGCCCCAAATTATAATTCACCCCTCCACTTT.

V usage is TRBV4-2 and J usage is TRBJ2-3; D is unresolved. The germline V and J ends were trimmed by 1 base and 1 base, with 12 bases remaining between them. Germline CDR1 reads LGHNA; CDR2 reads YNFKEQ. The CDR3 loop spans 16 amino acids. CDR3 DNA sequence: TGTGCCAGCAGCCAAGTAAACGCGTTCGGCACAGATACGCAGTATTTT. Translation gives CASSQVNAFGTDTQYF.

The V call is TRBV29-1, the J call TRBJ1-1; D call uncertain. The V end lost 0 bases, the J end lost 3 bases, and 8 bases lay between the germline ends. The V gene's germline CDR1 is SQVTM and CDR2 ANQGSEA. CDR3 length: 13 residues. CDR3 sequence reads: CSVEDWADTEAFF. The CDR3, as DNA: TGCAGCGTTGAAGATTGGGCGGACACTGAAGCTTTCTTT.

The chain uses TRBV18 and TRBJ2-1; 10 bases are a match to TRBD2. In germline, CDR1 is KGHSH, CDR2 LQKENI. This CDR3 is built from 14 residues. With V trimmed by 6 bases and J by 8 bases, 7 bases remained unmatched. This chain's CDR3 is CASSRSGGWYEQFF. The DNA of the CDR3 is TGTGCCAGCTCGCGTAGCGGGGGGTGGTATGAGCAGTTCTTC.

The chain carries TRBV19 and TRBJ1-1; tentatively, D is TRBD1 (5 bases). This CDR3 has 14 residues. Germline V gives CDR1 LNHDA, CDR2 SQIVND (reference sequence). Trimming took off 5 bases at V and 5 bases at J, with 15 bases between the two ends. The CDR3, as DNA: TGTGCCAGTAGTCCCCCTGGGGGTTTGACTGAAGCTTTCTTT. Translating it yields CASSPPGGLTEAFF.